The 22 T cell receptor beta chains listed next were all sequenced from one sample in a study of T cell changes during pregnancy in multiple sclerosis. The data were produced by immunoSEQ multiplex PCR, yet TCRdb's version contains in-frame clones alone and is incomplete. The data contain roughly 71,000 clones, roughly 92% of them singletons. Sample: peripheral blood, taken in the first trimester of pregnancy. Receptors were obtained from a female donor in good health, enrolled as a control in a pregnancy study.

This clone was seen a handful of times. The chain employs TRBV7-2 and TRBJ2-7; tentative D call: TRBD2 (6 bases). The CDR3 spans 14 residues. Germline V lookup: CDR1 SGHTA, CDR2 FQGNSA. Trimming stripped 0 bases from V and 7 bases from J, with 13 bases between. CDR3 sequence reads: CASSLAAGRGEQYF. For the CDR3, the DNA is TGTGCCAGCAGCTTAGCCGCCGGGAGAGGAGAGCAGTACTTC.

This chain connects TRBV6-1 to TRBJ1-2; the D is unclear. V was shortened by 5 bases and J by 0 bases, with 10 bases between the two germline ends. Germline V gives CDR1 MNHNS, CDR2 SASEGT. The CDR3 has 14 residues. CDR3 sequence: CASSLTSSNYGYTF. The CDR3 bases are TGTGCCAGCAGTCTGACATCTTCTAACTATGGCTACACCTTC.

V and J are TRBV6-6 and TRBJ2-2; TRBD2 agrees at 10 bases. J gave up 9 bases and V 2 bases, and 9 bases lay outside the gene matches. CDR1 is MNHNY, CDR2 SVGAGI, per germline (reference sequence). CDR3 length: 16 amino acids. This CDR3 reads CASSYRTSGGLWELFF. The DNA for the CDR3 is TGTGCCAGCAGTTACCGGACTAGCGGTGGGTTATGGGAGCTGTTTTTT.

The chain uses TRBV15 and TRBJ2-3, with 9 bases fitting TRBD2. This CDR3 has 16 amino acids. The V gene end was trimmed by 0 bases and the J gene end by 6 bases; junction bases not matched to a gene: 7. Germline loops: CDR1 LNHNV, CDR2 YYDKDF (reference sequence). The CDR3 loop is CATSREGTSRSDTQYF. The CDR3 DNA reads TGTGCCACCAGCAGAGAGGGGACTAGCAGGTCCGATACGCAGTATTTT.

The chain carries TRBV28 and TRBJ2-7; 7 bases line up with TRBD2. The CDR3 sequence is 14 residues long. CDR1 and CDR2 (germline): MDHEN, SYDVKM. Losses at the gene ends were 6 bases for V and 3 bases for J; bases not matched to a gene: 8. The CDR3 loop reads CASSRGTTSYEQYF. As DNA, the CDR3 is TGTGCCAGCAGCCGGGGGACTACCAGCTACGAGCAGTACTTC.

The rearrangement links TRBV7-8 to TRBJ2-2, with D unresolved. The CDR3 is made up of 15 amino acids. Germline V gene lookup returns CDR1 SGHVS and CDR2 FQNEAQ. Trimming removed 1 base from V and 3 bases from J, with 9 bases in between. DNA for the CDR3: TGTGCCAGCAGCTTAGGAGGTCAGCACACCGGGGAGCTGTTTTTT. Translating it yields CASSLGGQHTGELFF.

The rearrangement uses TRBV11-2 and TRBJ2-5, with a tentative D call TRBD2 (5 bases). V gave up 2 bases and J gave up 3 bases, with 19 bases separating them. Germline assignment: CDR1 SGHAT and CDR2 FQNNGV. CDR3 length equals 17 residues. Here the CDR3 DNA reads TGTGCCAGCAGCTTATCCCTAGGCGGGTCGGAGAAAGAGACCCAGTACTTC. It specifies CASSLSLGGSEKETQYF.

This chain uses TRBV6-5 with TRBJ1-2, with 7 bases lining up with TRBD1. This CDR3 contains 13 residues. The J segment lost 3 bases and the V segment lost 6 bases, leaving 4 bases of the junction unmatched. Germline assignment: CDR1 MNHEY and CDR2 SVGAGI. The CDR3 is CASRRDSYYGYTF. The CDR3 DNA is TGTGCCAGCAGAAGGGACAGCTACTATGGCTACACCTTC.

This clone was counted a single time. The chain uses TRBV4-1 and TRBJ1-2, with no clear D. Germline-derived CDR1 and CDR2 are MGHRA and YSYEKL. This CDR3 is built from 13 residues. Trimming stripped 7 bases from V and 6 bases from J, with 15 bases between. The CDR3 sequence is CASTQVGNDGYTF. In nucleotides, the CDR3 is TGCGCCAGCACCCAGGTCGGGAATGATGGCTACACCTTC.

This clone appeared once. V usage is TRBV27 and J usage is TRBJ2-7, with 7 bases matching TRBD1. With 3 bases clipped from V and 0 bases from J, the junction kept 5 bases outside the gene matches. The CDR3 sequence is 15 residues long. The germline CDR1 and CDR2 sequences are MNHEY and SMNVEV (reference sequence). The CDR3 sequence: CASSFSGQRSYEQYF. The CDR3 bases are TGTGCCAGCAGTTTCTCGGGACAGCGCTCCTACGAGCAGTACTTC.

V gene TRBV18 combines with J gene TRBJ1-2; no clear D gene. The CDR3 loop spans 13 amino acids. Germline CDR1 is KGHSH and CDR2 is LQKENI. V lost 3 bases, J lost 1 base, and 6 bases lay in between. DNA of the CDR3: TGTGCCAGCTCACCGCAGGTTAACTATGGCTACACCTTC. Its protein product is CASSPQVNYGYTF.

V is TRBV10-1 and J is TRBJ1-2; TRBD1 aligns across 8 bases. Germline assignment: CDR1 WNHNN and CDR2 SYGVQD (reference sequence). V dropped 6 bases and J dropped 5; count of bases not matched to a gene: 5. There are 13 residues in the CDR3. DNA for the CDR3: TGCGCCAGCAGGACTGGGACAGGTTATGGCTACACCTTC. Its translation: CASRTGTGYGYTF.

This chain connects TRBV28 to TRBJ2-4; D remains unclear. This CDR3 contains 14 residues. V was shortened by 5 bases and J by 0 bases, with 8 bases between the two germline ends. Germline loops: CDR1 MDHEN, CDR2 SYDVKM. CDR3 protein: CASSPSLAKNIQYF. The CDR3 bases are TGTGCCAGCAGTCCGTCCCTAGCCAAAAACATTCAGTACTTC. The complete variable domain, with remaining parts taken from reference TRBV28 and TRBJ2-4, reads DVKVTQSSRYLVKRTGEKVFLECVQDMDHENMFWYRQDPGLGLRLIYFSYDVKMKEKGDIPEGYSVSREKKERFSLILESASTNQTSMYLCASSPSLAKNIQYFGAGTRLSVL.

V gene TRBV18 combines with J gene TRBJ2-7; D possibly corresponds to TRBD2 (6 bases). V was clipped by 0 bases and J by 3 bases, with 12 bases between them. The CDR3 extends over 15 amino acids. Germline V CDR1 and CDR2: KGHSH, LQKENI. CDR3 DNA: TGTGCCAGCTCACCACCGATTCCAGCGGGCTACGAGCAGTACTTC. It is translated as CASSPPIPAGYEQYF.

The chain has TRBV28 and TRBJ2-5, with TRBD2 matching over 12 bases. This CDR3 spans 14 amino acids. Germline loops: CDR1 MDHEN, CDR2 SYDVKM. J lost 5 bases, V lost 6 bases, and 4 bases had no gene match. CDR3 bases: TGTGCCAGCAGGACTAGCGGGAGAGGGGAGACCCAGTACTTC. Amino acid sequence: CASRTSGRGETQYF.

This clone has a single count. This chain uses TRBV5-6 with TRBJ2-3, with 7 bases lining up with TRBD2. The CDR3 spans 16 residues. V dropped 4 bases and J dropped 0; count of bases not matched to a gene: 8. Per germline, CDR1 SGHDT and CDR2 YYEEEE. The CDR3 region has the DNA TGTGCCAGCAGCCCCACACCTAGCGGTAGCACAGATACGCAGTATTTT. Residues: CASSPTPSGSTDTQYF. Full variable domain (outside the CDR3, taken from reference TRBV5-6 and TRBJ2-3): DAGVTQSPTHLIKTRGQQVTLRCSPKSGHDTVSWYQQALGQGPQFIFQYYEEEERQRGNFPDRFSGHQFPNYSSELNVNALLLGDSALYLCASSPTPSGSTDTQYFGPGTRLTVL.

As to this clone: The junction and the germline gene differ at one end; a read error may be behind it. V is TRBV7-6 and J is TRBJ2-7; a weak D match, TRBD2 (6 bases). CDR3 length: 15 residues. In germline, CDR1 is SGHVS, CDR2 FNYEAQ. For the CDR3, the DNA is TGTGCCAGCAGTTTAGCTAGCGCCGCTTTGGGCGAGCAGTACTTC. Protein: CASSLASAALGEQYF.

This sequence joins TRBV2 and TRBJ2-3, with a weak D call TRBD1 (5 bases). Germline CDR1 is SNHLY and CDR2 is FYNNEI. The CDR3 runs 13 residues. V lost 5 bases, J lost 5 bases, and 11 bases lay in between. CDR3 protein: CASSSGRRDTQYF. The CDR3 bases are TGTGCCAGCAGTTCAGGGCGCCGAGATACGCAGTATTTT.

This sequence joins TRBV28 and TRBJ1-5; possibly TRBD1 for D (5 bases). The CDR3 contains 15 residues. Germline values: CDR1 MDHEN, CDR2 SYDVKM. V lost 6 bases and J 4 bases, leaving 16 bases between the germline ends. This CDR3 is CASSLMGRGNQPQHF. The CDR3 nucleotides read TGTGCCAGCAGCCTCATGGGGCGGGGGAATCAGCCCCAGCATTTT.

The chain employs TRBV10-3 and TRBJ1-5, with D perhaps TRBD1 (6 bases). Germline CDR1 reads ENHRY; CDR2 reads SYGVKD. V gave up 3 bases and J gave up 3 bases, with 12 bases separating them. The CDR3 is 15 amino acids. The CDR3 reads CAISDRGTPNQPQHF. In DNA form, the CDR3 reads TGTGCCATCAGTGACAGGGGTACACCCAATCAGCCCCAGCATTTT.

This chain links TRBV27 with TRBJ2-1, with 9 bases fitting TRBD2. The CDR3 runs 15 residues. Trimming took 3 bases from V and 9 from J; bases not matched to a gene: 9. Germline V CDR1 and CDR2: MNHEY, SMNVEV (reference sequence). CDR3 region: CASSFIAGVRVEQFF. CDR3 DNA: TGTGCCAGCAGTTTTATAGCGGGAGTACGGGTTGAGCAGTTCTTC.

The V call is TRBV5-1, the J call TRBJ1-2, with TRBD1 matching over 7 bases. CDR1 and CDR2 (germline): SGHRS, YFSETQ. The CDR3 runs to 17 residues. V gave up 0 bases and J gave up 2 bases; unmatched junction bases: 10. In DNA form, the CDR3 reads TGCGCCAGCAGCTTGGAGCCGACAGGGAAGGTCAACTATGGCTACACCTTC. It yields the protein CASSLEPTGKVNYGYTF.